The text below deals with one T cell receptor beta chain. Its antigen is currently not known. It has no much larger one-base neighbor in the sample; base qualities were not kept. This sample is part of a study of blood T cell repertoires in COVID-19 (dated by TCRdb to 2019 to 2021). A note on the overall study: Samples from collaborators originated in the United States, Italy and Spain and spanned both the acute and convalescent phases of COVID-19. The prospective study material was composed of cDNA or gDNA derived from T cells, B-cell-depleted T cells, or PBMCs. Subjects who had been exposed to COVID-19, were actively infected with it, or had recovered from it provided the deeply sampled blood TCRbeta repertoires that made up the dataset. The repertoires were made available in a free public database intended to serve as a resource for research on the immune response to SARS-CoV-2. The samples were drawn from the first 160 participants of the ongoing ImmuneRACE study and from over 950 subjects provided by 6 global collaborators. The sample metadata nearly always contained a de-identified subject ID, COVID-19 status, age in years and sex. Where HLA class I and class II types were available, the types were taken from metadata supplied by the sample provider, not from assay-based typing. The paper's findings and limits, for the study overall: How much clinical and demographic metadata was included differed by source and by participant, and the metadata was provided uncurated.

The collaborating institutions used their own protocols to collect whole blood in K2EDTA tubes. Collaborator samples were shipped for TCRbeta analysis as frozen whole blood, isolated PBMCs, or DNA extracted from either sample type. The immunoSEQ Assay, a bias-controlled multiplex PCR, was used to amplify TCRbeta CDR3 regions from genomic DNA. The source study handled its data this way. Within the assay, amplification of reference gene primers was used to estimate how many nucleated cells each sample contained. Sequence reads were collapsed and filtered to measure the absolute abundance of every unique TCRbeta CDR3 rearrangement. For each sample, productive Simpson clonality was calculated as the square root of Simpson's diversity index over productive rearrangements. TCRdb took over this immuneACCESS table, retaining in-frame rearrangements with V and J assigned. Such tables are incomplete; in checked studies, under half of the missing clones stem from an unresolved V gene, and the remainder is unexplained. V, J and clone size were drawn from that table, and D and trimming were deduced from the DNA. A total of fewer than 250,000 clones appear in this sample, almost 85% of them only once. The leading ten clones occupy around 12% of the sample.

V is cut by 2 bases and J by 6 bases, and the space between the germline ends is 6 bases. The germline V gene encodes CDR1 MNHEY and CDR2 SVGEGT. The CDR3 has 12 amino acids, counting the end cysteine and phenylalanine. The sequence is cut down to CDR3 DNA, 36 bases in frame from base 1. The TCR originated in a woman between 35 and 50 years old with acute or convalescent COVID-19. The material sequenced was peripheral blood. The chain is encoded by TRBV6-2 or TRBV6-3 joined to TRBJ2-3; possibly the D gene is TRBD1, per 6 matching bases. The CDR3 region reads CASSYRGDTQYF. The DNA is TGTGCCAGCAGTTACAGGGGGGATACGCAGTATTTT.